Presented here are 27 T cell receptor beta chains from one specimen sequenced in a study of T-cell reconstitution after alpha-beta-depleted transplantation in children. TCRbeta library preparation incorporated unique molecular identifiers. TCRdb fed the PCR reads into MiXCR, producing one record per CDR3 protein. This sample yields about 600,000 distinct CDR3 sequences, of which about 10% are seen a single time; about 4% belongs to the top ten. Sequencing was performed on PBMCs from the stem cell graft donor, taken from the stem cell graft. The receptors here all came from a human donor who donated a stem cell graft to a child with acute myeloid leukemia.

This clonotype was observed a few times. This chain joins TRBV5-1 and TRBJ2-5; 7 nucleotides agree with TRBD2. The CDR3 loop spans 16 amino acids. Germline trimming cut 3 bases from V and 2 bases from J; bases unmatched to any gene: 10. In germline, CDR1 is SGHRS, CDR2 YFSETQ. The chain's CDR3 is CASSSGRTSGQETQYF. The CDR3 nucleotides read TGCGCCAGCAGCTCTGGCAGGACTAGTGGGCAAGAGACCCAGTACTTC.

The chain uses TRBV7-6 and TRBJ1-5; D uncertain. Trimming pared 2 bases from V and 9 bases from J, leaving 14 bases between. The CDR3 contains 14 residues. Germline V gene lookup returns CDR1 SGHVS and CDR2 FNYEAQ. The CDR3 is CASSLNGRDSPQHF. CDR3 DNA sequence: TGTGCCAGCAGCTTAAACGGACGAGATTCGCCCCAGCATTTT. Full variable domain (rest looked up from reference TRBV7-6 and TRBJ1-5): GAGVSQSPRYKVTKRGQDVALRCDPISGHVSLYWYRQALGQGPEFLTYFNYEAQQDKSGLPNDRFSAERPEGSISTLTIQRTEQRDSAMYRCASSLNGRDSPQHFGDGTRLSIL.

The rearrangement joins TRBV18 to TRBJ1-1; no reliable D call. The CDR3 totals 14 residues. Germline CDR1 KGHSH, CDR2 LQKENI. V lost 1 base, J lost 1 base, and 7 bases lay in between. The DNA of the CDR3 is TGTGCCAGCTCACCACTAGACGCGAACACTGAAGCTTTCTTT. Translation: CASSPLDANTEAFF.

V and J are TRBV16 and TRBJ2-7; TRBD1 might be the D (6 bases). Germline V gene sequence: CDR1 KGHSY, CDR2 FQNENV. The CDR3 loop spans 15 amino acids. Trimming stripped 2 bases from V and 2 bases from J, with 13 bases between. CDR3 nucleotide sequence: TGTGCCAGCAGCCAACGCGACAGGAACCCCTACGAGCAGTACTTC. This sequence encodes CASSQRDRNPYEQYF.

This clonotype was counted only a few times. This chain uses TRBV7-3 with TRBJ2-2, with 13 bases matching TRBD2. The CDR3 consists of 17 residues. J gave up 6 bases and V 5 bases, and 9 bases lay outside the gene matches. Germline V CDR1 and CDR2: SGHTA, FQGTGA. For the CDR3, the DNA is TGTGCCAGCAGCCCCACCCCGGGACTAGCGGGACCCGGGGAGCTGTTTTTT. Protein: CASSPTPGLAGPGELFF.

This clonotype was counted many times. The V call is TRBV29-1, the J call TRBJ2-1; TRBD2 might be the D (5 bases). This CDR3 has 16 amino acids. V lost 5 bases and J 2 bases, leaving 19 bases between the germline ends. CDR1 is SQVTM, CDR2 ANQGSEA, per germline. The CDR3 is CSVHTQRGRTYNEQFF. The CDR3 DNA sequence: TGCAGCGTTCACACACAACGGGGAAGGACCTACAATGAGCAGTTCTTC.

Many counts were recorded for this clonotype. The genes are TRBV6-5 and TRBJ2-2; TRBD2 might be the D (5 bases). The V and J ends lost 0 bases and 0 bases respectively, with 11 bases between them. The CDR3 is made up of 17 amino acids. Germline CDR1 MNHEY, CDR2 SVGAGI. The chain's CDR3 is CASSYSSGGPNTGELFF. CDR3 bases: TGTGCCAGCAGTTACTCATCGGGCGGGCCGAACACCGGGGAGCTGTTTTTT.

The V and J genes are TRBV13 and TRBJ2-7; TRBD2 aligns across 7 bases. CDR1 and CDR2 (germline): PRHDT, FYEKMQ (reference sequence). The junction had 12 bases not matched to a gene; V was cut back by 6 bases and J by 4 bases. The CDR3 runs 15 residues. The CDR3 protein is CASSSPTGGFYEQYF. CDR3 DNA sequence: TGTGCCAGCAGTTCCCCTACGGGAGGCTTTTACGAGCAGTACTTC.

This clonotype appeared many times. The chain combines TRBV20-1 with TRBJ2-1; the match to TRBD2 covers 10 bases. V gave up 2 bases and J gave up 6 bases; unmatched junction bases: 7. CDR3 length equals 15 residues. CDR1 and CDR2 from the germline V gene are DFQATT and SNEGSKA (reference sequence). CDR3 protein: CSARRATSGLNEQFF. In DNA, the CDR3 is TGCAGTGCTAGAAGAGCGACTAGCGGGCTCAATGAGCAGTTCTTC.

This clonotype was observed a handful of times. The genes are TRBV2 and TRBJ1-2; possible D gene TRBD1, 5 bases. Trimming removed 7 bases at V and 1 base at J, with 16 bases between. This CDR3 has 15 amino acids. CDR1 and CDR2 (germline): SNHLY, FYNNEI. DNA for the CDR3: TGTGCCAGCACCTATGGGGGACTTAATAACTATGGCTACACCTTC. Its translation: CASTYGGLNNYGYTF.

This clonotype was observed a few times. This chain links TRBV7-9 with TRBJ2-1; D is perhaps TRBD2 (6 bases). This CDR3 has 16 amino acids. From germline, CDR1 is SEHNR and CDR2 FQNEAQ (reference sequence). The V end lost 5 bases, the J end lost 5 bases, and 19 bases lay between the germline ends. The CDR3 protein is CASSPRDSLSHNEQFF. CDR3 nucleotide sequence: TGTGCCAGCAGCCCACGGGACTCCTTGTCCCACAATGAGCAGTTCTTC.

V usage is TRBV20-1 and J usage is TRBJ2-5; TRBD1 matches 12 bases. V gave up 6 bases and J gave up 0 bases; unmatched junction bases: 8. In germline, CDR1 is DFQATT, CDR2 SNEGSKA (reference sequence). There are 16 residues in the CDR3. The CDR3 loop is CSASPGQGANQETQYF. The CDR3 DNA is TGCAGTGCAAGTCCGGGACAGGGGGCGAACCAAGAGACCCAGTACTTC.

This clonotype was picked up a small number of times. The chain couples TRBV5-6 to TRBJ1-1; the D is unclear. CDR3 size: 15 residues. Germline V gene sequence: CDR1 SGHDT, CDR2 YYEEEE. Trimming took 4 bases from V and 10 from J, leaving 23 bases between them. In DNA, the CDR3 is TGTGCCAGCAGCCTATCTGGGCAGGCTTATATAGGAGCTTTCTTT. It is translated as CASSLSGQAYIGAFF. Full variable domain (outside the CDR3, taken from reference TRBV5-6 and TRBJ1-1): DAGVTQSPTHLIKTRGQQVTLRCSPKSGHDTVSWYQQALGQGPQFIFQYYEEEERQRGNFPDRFSGHQFPNYSSELNVNALLLGDSALYLCASSLSGQAYIGAFFGQGTRLTVV.

This clonotype has more than one count but fewer than ten. The V and J genes are TRBV18 and TRBJ1-2; TRBD1 matches 7 bases. Germline loops: CDR1 KGHSH, CDR2 LQKENI. The CDR3 loop spans 14 amino acids. The V segment lost 3 bases and the J segment 4 bases; nucleotides outside the gene matches: 5. As DNA, the CDR3 is TGTGCCAGCTCACCCCAACGGGACAGCTATGGCTACACCTTC. Amino acids: CASSPQRDSYGYTF.

This rearrangement joins TRBV20-1 to TRBJ2-3; TRBD2 aligns across 12 bases. The CDR3 contains 17 residues. Germline assignment: CDR1 DFQATT and CDR2 SNEGSKA (reference sequence). In DNA, the CDR3 is TGCTGCGTCGTGACTAGCGGGAGCGCGGGAAGCACAGATACGCAGTATTTT. This sequence encodes CCVVTSGSAGSTDTQYF.

CDR3 sequence reads: CASQFGGNTIYF. As DNA, the CDR3 is TGTGCCAGCCAGTTCGGTGGAAACACCATATATTTT. The chain employs TRBV2 and TRBJ1-3; D unresolved. Germline CDR1 and CDR2: SNHLY and FYNNEI. V dropped 8 bases and J dropped 3 bases, with 8 bases sitting between them. This CDR3 has 12 residues.

The table lists this clonotype with a few counts. The chain has TRBV28 and TRBJ1-4, with a tentative D call TRBD1 (6 bases). In germline, CDR1 is MDHEN, CDR2 SYDVKM. CDR3 length equals 15 residues. Trimming removed 6 bases at V and 8 bases at J, with 19 bases between. The CDR3 is CASSLPWGQGEKLFF. DNA of the CDR3: TGTGCCAGCAGCCTCCCCTGGGGTCAGGGGGAAAAACTGTTTTTT.

This chain links TRBV2 with TRBJ2-3; 10 bases line up with TRBD2. The CDR3 is made up of 18 amino acids. V lost 4 bases to trimming and J lost 0 bases; unmatched junction nucleotides: 10. CDR1 is SNHLY and CDR2 is FYNNEI in the germline V gene. The CDR3 loop is CASSGEASGRWSTDTQYF. The CDR3 nucleotides read TGTGCCAGCAGTGGTGAGGCTAGCGGGAGATGGAGCACAGATACGCAGTATTTT.

This clonotype turned up a few times. The V call is TRBV4-1, the J call TRBJ1-4, with no clear D. The germline gives CDR1 MGHRA, CDR2 YSYEKL. This CDR3 is built from 13 residues. V was pared by 7 bases and J by 5 bases, with 11 bases between. CDR3 in amino acids: CASTSGYNEKLFF. The CDR3 DNA reads as TGCGCCAGCACCAGTGGGTACAATGAAAAACTGTTTTTT.

The chain couples TRBV15 to TRBJ2-4; no reliable D call. This CDR3 comprises 14 residues. Trimming cost V 4 bases and J 2 bases, with 9 bases left between them. Germline V CDR1 and CDR2: LNHNV, YYDKDF (reference sequence). The DNA of the CDR3 is TGTGCCACCAGCAATCGTCGGACCAAAAACATTCAGTACTTC. Its translation is CATSNRRTKNIQYF.

The chain combines TRBV11-2 with TRBJ2-7, with D perhaps TRBD2 (6 bases). The CDR3 runs 16 residues. Germline assignment: CDR1 SGHAT and CDR2 FQNNGV. Trimming pared 4 bases from V and 5 bases from J, leaving 21 bases between. The CDR3 sequence: CASSSSGGVKGHEQYF. The CDR3 DNA follows: TGTGCCAGCAGCTCCTCTGGCGGGGTAAAGGGGCACGAGCAGTACTTC.

The chain employs TRBV12-3 or TRBV12-4 and TRBJ2-7; 9 bases map to TRBD1. V dropped 6 bases and J dropped 1; count of bases not matched to a gene: 10. There are 16 residues in the CDR3. CDR3 region: CASSLRVGTGSYEQYF. CDR3 nucleotide sequence: TGTGCCAGCAGCCTAAGGGTCGGGACAGGGTCCTACGAGCAGTACTTC.

Ten or more counts support this clonotype. The gene calls are TRBV6-2 or TRBV6-3 and TRBJ2-1, with 7 bases fitting TRBD2. Germline CDR1 and CDR2: MNHEY and SVGEGT. With V trimmed by 5 bases and J by 4 bases, 11 bases remained unmatched. The CDR3 runs to 16 residues. Here the CDR3 DNA reads TGTGCCAGCAGTCAGAAAATTGTCGGGAGGTACAATGAGCAGTTCTTC. Translated: CASSQKIVGRYNEQFF.

This clonotype was picked up a small number of times. The genes are TRBV6-2 or TRBV6-3 and TRBJ1-1; D is possibly TRBD1 (5 bases). Trimming took 6 bases from V and 2 from J, leaving 13 bases between them. The germline gives CDR1 MNHEY, CDR2 SVGEGT. The CDR3 spans 14 residues. CDR3 bases: TGTGCCAGCAGGTCCGGGACGTTTAACACTGAAGCTTTCTTT. This codes for CASRSGTFNTEAFF.

The chain couples TRBV9 to TRBJ1-2; D ambiguous. Trimming left V 4 bases short and J 3 bases short, with 16 bases between. Germline V gives CDR1 SGDLS, CDR2 YYNGEE. The CDR3 contains 15 residues. Here the CDR3 reads CASSLDTFRDYGYTF. The DNA of the CDR3 is TGTGCCAGCAGCCTCGACACTTTTCGGGACTATGGCTACACCTTC.

This clonotype was counted a few times. The rearrangement uses TRBV5-1 and TRBJ1-1; D remains unclear. This CDR3 is built from 13 residues. Trimming removed 1 base from V and 7 bases from J, with 11 bases in between. CDR1 SGHRS and CDR2 YFSETQ come from the germline V gene. CDR3: CASSLWAGVEAFF. Written as DNA, the CDR3 is TGCGCCAGCAGCTTGTGGGCAGGCGTTGAAGCTTTCTTT.

The chain has TRBV20-1 and TRBJ2-2; the D gene is possibly TRBD2 (6 bases). V was clipped by 7 bases and J by 3 bases, with 18 bases between them. The CDR3 has 15 residues. Per the germline V gene, CDR1 is DFQATT and CDR2 is SNEGSKA (reference sequence). The CDR3 sequence: CSVIDGSKDTGELFF. The CDR3 nucleotides are TGCAGTGTCATAGACGGGAGTAAAGACACCGGGGAGCTGTTTTTT.